Each of the 16 T cell receptor beta chains below was sequenced from the same sample in a study of siplizumab effects on memory and regulatory T cells. A roughly 6-day coculture at 37°C was performed with the mixed lymphocyte reaction cells. The antigens of these receptors remain unknown. The data were produced by immunoSEQ multiplex PCR, yet TCRdb's version contains in-frame clones alone and is incomplete. The table records fewer than 8,000 clones, roughly a third of them present only once. Material for sequencing was CFSE-low (dividing) CD8+ T cells sorted from an allogeneic mixed lymphocyte reaction. The source is a human donor in good health; the cells came from an allogeneic mixed lymphocyte reaction.

The chain couples TRBV6-6 to TRBJ2-7, with TRBD2 matching 9 bases. V gave up 6 bases and J gave up 2 bases; unmatched junction bases: 8. The CDR3 length is 15 residues. The germline V gene has CDR1 MNHNY and CDR2 SVGAGI (reference sequence). For the CDR3, the DNA is TGTGCCAGCAGGCGGACTAGCGAGTATACCTACGAGCAGTACTTC. Translating gives CASRRTSEYTYEQYF.

This clone is classed as medium-sized. The chain links TRBV6-5 to TRBJ2-2; D remains unclear. In germline, CDR1 is MNHEY, CDR2 SVGAGI. The CDR3 has 15 residues. The V end was cut by 1 base, the J end by 3 bases, with 9 bases between. CDR3 nucleotide sequence: TGTGCCAGCAGTTACTGGCTCGATGACACCGGGGAGCTGTTTTTT. Its translation: CASSYWLDDTGELFF.

This clone was recorded a few times. The chain uses TRBV15 and TRBJ2-1; 11 positions match TRBD2. The CDR3 spans 15 residues. J was trimmed by 4 bases and V by 5 bases; bases with no gene match: 4. CDR1 is LNHNV and CDR2 is YYDKDF in the germline V gene (reference sequence). CDR3 sequence (DNA): TGTGCCACCAGCCGAGGGACTAGCGGATACAATGAGCAGTTCTTC. This codes for CATSRGTSGYNEQFF.

The chain carries TRBV6-5 and TRBJ2-5; possibly TRBD2 for D (5 bases). The CDR3 extends over 13 amino acids. The germline V gene encodes CDR1 MNHEY and CDR2 SVGAGI. V lost 5 bases to trimming and J lost 4 bases, with 11 bases between them. CDR3 sequence: CASSIASGETQYF. CDR3 coding DNA: TGTGCCAGCAGTATAGCGTCGGGAGAGACCCAGTACTTC.

This clone counts as medium-sized (0.01 to 0.1%). This rearrangement joins TRBV9 to TRBJ2-2; the D gene is possibly TRBD2 (6 bases). CDR1 is SGDLS and CDR2 is YYNGEE in the germline V gene. With 2 bases removed from V and 2 bases from J, the gap between germline ends came to 13 bases. This CDR3 region has 16 residues. CDR3 coding DNA: TGTGCCAGCAGCGTGAACCGGGACTTAAACACCGGGGAGCTGTTTTTT. Translation gives CASSVNRDLNTGELFF.

By share of the sample, this clone is medium-sized. This rearrangement joins TRBV28 to TRBJ2-2; TRBD2 agrees at 9 bases. V lost 5 bases and J lost 5; bases outside the gene matches: 9. The CDR3 extends over 16 amino acids. CDR1 MDHEN and CDR2 SYDVKM come from the germline V gene. CDR3 bases: TGTGCCAGCAGTCTGTCGACTAGCGGTGAGACCGGGGAGCTGTTTTTT. This sequence encodes CASSLSTSGETGELFF. The whole variable domain, filled in from reference TRBV28 and TRBJ2-2, reads DVKVTQSSRYLVKRTGEKVFLECVQDMDHENMFWYRQDPGLGLRLIYFSYDVKMKEKGDIPEGYSVSREKKERFSLILESASTNQTSMYLCASSLSTSGETGELFFGEGSRLTVL.

This chain uses TRBV5-1 with TRBJ2-7, with 9 bases lining up with TRBD1. CDR1 and CDR2 (germline): SGHRS, YFSETQ. After removal of 4 bases from V and 5 bases from J, the junction contained 7 bases not matched to a gene. The CDR3 spans 14 residues. The CDR3 DNA reads as TGCGCCAGCAGCACTGGACAGGGGTTCGACGAGCAGTACTTC. It specifies CASSTGQGFDEQYF.

The V and J genes are TRBV7-3 and TRBJ1-1, with a weak D call TRBD1 (6 bases). Per germline, CDR1 SGHTA and CDR2 FQGTGA. The CDR3 loop spans 14 amino acids. V was clipped by 5 bases and J by 4 bases, with 14 bases between them. CDR3 coding DNA: TGTGCCAGCAGCCCAATAGGGGGTGGCACTGAAGCTTTCTTT. This sequence encodes CASSPIGGGTEAFF.

This clone was observed a handful of times. V gene TRBV2 combines with J gene TRBJ2-7; D remains ambiguous. V lost 6 bases and J 2 bases, leaving 14 bases between the germline ends. This CDR3 region has 14 residues. The germline V gene has CDR1 SNHLY and CDR2 FYNNEI. The CDR3 sequence is CASSFSLVPYEQYF. CDR3 bases: TGTGCCAGCAGCTTCTCCCTAGTTCCCTACGAGCAGTACTTC.

The rearrangement uses TRBV5-1 and TRBJ1-1; 11 nucleotides line up with TRBD1. After removal of 0 bases from V and 0 bases from J, the junction contained 10 bases not matched to a gene. The CDR3 loop spans 19 amino acids. The germline gives CDR1 SGHRS, CDR2 YFSETQ. The CDR3: CASSLEADRGRRMNTEAFF. The CDR3 DNA reads as TGCGCCAGCAGCTTGGAGGCGGACAGGGGGCGCCGCATGAACACTGAAGCTTTCTTT. The complete variable domain, with remaining parts taken from reference TRBV5-1 and TRBJ1-1, reads KAGVTQTPRYLIKTRGQQVTLSCSPISGHRSVSWYQQTPGQGLQFLFEYFSETQRNKGNFPGRFSGRQFSNSRSEMNVSTLELGDSALYLCASSLEADRGRRMNTEAFFGQGTRLTVV.

This clone was found a few times. This chain uses TRBV28 with TRBJ2-7; 11 bases map to TRBD2. The CDR3 covers 13 residues. The V gene end was trimmed by 6 bases and the J gene end by 4 bases; junction bases not matched to a gene: 2. Germline CDR1 MDHEN, CDR2 SYDVKM. The DNA of the CDR3 is TGTGCCAGCAGAACTAGCGGGAGTTACGAGCAGTACTTC. Translated, it gives CASRTSGSYEQYF.

The CDR3 loop is CATSVAQGGYEQYF. DNA of the CDR3: TGTGCCACCAGCGTTGCACAGGGGGGCTACGAGCAGTACTTC. The V and J genes are TRBV15 and TRBJ2-5; 8 nucleotides match TRBD1. The DNA end lines up better with TRBJ2-7; the J call may be wrong. The CDR3 loop spans 14 amino acids. Germline V gene lookup returns CDR1 LNHNV and CDR2 YYDKDF (reference sequence).

There are a few counts of this clone. This chain joins TRBV9 and TRBJ2-7; D gene uncertain. V was clipped by 0 bases and J by 12 bases, with 10 bases between them. The CDR3 length is 11 residues. Germline V gene sequence: CDR1 SGDLS, CDR2 YYNGEE. This chain's CDR3 is CASSVGSRLYF. CDR3 sequence (DNA): TGTGCCAGCAGCGTAGGGTCACGACTGTACTTC.

There are a few counts of this clone. The J gene is TRBJ1-2, the V gene TRBV5-5; D gene uncertain. The ends were cut back, 3 bases at V and 2 bases at J, with 11 bases in the middle. The V gene's germline CDR1 is SGHKS and CDR2 YYEKEE (reference sequence). The CDR3 extends over 14 amino acids. CDR3 nucleotide sequence: TGTGCCAGCAGCTATGACGACTTAAACTATGGCTACACCTTC. Translated: CASSYDDLNYGYTF. The whole variable domain, remainder taken from reference TRBV5-5 and TRBJ1-2, is DAGVTQSPTHLIKTRGQQVTLRCSPISGHKSVSWYQQVLGQGPQFIFQYYEKEERGRGNFPDRFSARQFPNYSSELNVNALLLGDSALYLCASSYDDLNYGYTFGSGTRLTVV.

By sample fraction, this clone is medium-sized (0.01 to 0.1%). The J gene is TRBJ1-1, the V gene TRBV9; TRBD1 is a possible D gene (5 bases). Trimming took off 2 bases at V and 1 base at J, with 9 bases between the two ends. The CDR3 loop spans 14 amino acids. Germline assignment: CDR1 SGDLS and CDR2 YYNGEE. DNA for the CDR3: TGTGCCAGCAGCGTCTCAGGGACGAACACTGAAGCTTTCTTT. This codes for CASSVSGTNTEAFF.

The chain carries TRBV15 and TRBJ1-5; D uncertain. In germline, CDR1 is LNHNV, CDR2 YYDKDF (reference sequence). The CDR3 extends over 13 amino acids. Trimming stripped 5 bases from V and 5 bases from J, with 10 bases between. The CDR3 nucleotides read TGTGCCACCAGCGTCCGAGACGATCAGCCCCAGCATTTT. Translation: CATSVRDDQPQHF.